The rows below give T cell receptor beta chains drawn from one sample of a study of blood T cell repertoires in COVID-19. Produced via immunoSEQ multiplex PCR; TCRdb's table is partial and in-frame only. This table has tens of thousands of clones, around 74% appearing once. The sample was peripheral blood. The receptor set was obtained from a man aged 45 to 65 with COVID-19, enrolled during active disease. CDR3s include the opening cysteine and the closing phenylalanine or tryptophan. The D gene is left open where the match is weak. Clone size appears in some rows only: once, few, many, or a class for an expanded clone.

v_call,clone_size,d_call,j_call,cdr3_aa
TRBV29-1,NA,TRBD1,TRBJ2-1,CSVEDLDRGTYNEQFF
TRBV30,NA,TRBD1,TRBJ1-2,CATSGTGDVYTF
TRBV19,NA,NA,TRBJ1-1,CASSIVAEAMNTEAFF
TRBV7-9,few,NA,TRBJ1-4,CASSSGSNREKLFF
TRBV28,NA,TRBD1,TRBJ1-2,CASIQGLDYGYTF
TRBV4-1,NA,TRBD1,TRBJ1-3,CASSQGTGNTIYF
TRBV5-6,once,NA,TRBJ2-2,CASSLAVERDTGELFF
TRBV25-1,NA,NA,TRBJ2-7,CASSAPYSTGGGAYEQYF
TRBV4-1,few,TRBD1,TRBJ2-1,CASSRTGTGDDNEQFF
TRBV7-8,NA,TRBD2,TRBJ2-7,CARTPPRGRTSGSYEQYF
TRBV28,NA,NA,TRBJ2-3,CASGSYSGTDTQYF
TRBV30,NA,TRBD2,TRBJ2-5,CALRTSGRGTQYF
TRBV7-9,NA,TRBD1,TRBJ1-2,CASSLDRGTDGYTF
TRBV12-5,few,NA,TRBJ1-5,CASGPREIAQPQHF
TRBV2,NA,TRBD1,TRBJ1-2,CASSPNRGRSGYTF
TRBV6-5,NA,NA,TRBJ1-5,CASREYRTDQPQHF
TRBV6-5,NA,TRBD1,TRBJ1-4,CASSRDRTNEKLFF
TRBV10-3,NA,TRBD2,TRBJ2-5,CATAGGAGGETQYF
TRBV11-2,once,NA,TRBJ1-1,CASSPRSEKAFF
TRBV5-1,NA,TRBD1,TRBJ1-2,CASSLDPTGAGGYTF
TRBV18,NA,TRBD2,TRBJ2-1,CASSPPSAGGRSEQFF
TRBV11-2,once,TRBD1,TRBJ2-3,CASSPRTGRGTDTQYF
TRBV2,once,NA,TRBJ2-7,CASKIALNRRAYEQYF
TRBV5-1,NA,NA,TRBJ1-2,CASSRTVDSPDSYGYTF
TRBV5-4,NA,NA,TRBJ2-1,CASSSGEAEQFF
TRBV6-2/TRBV6-3,NA,NA,TRBJ2-2,CASSVPSGELFF
TRBV7-6,NA,NA,TRBJ1-4,CASSFPGQKLFF
TRBV6-6,few,TRBD1,TRBJ2-1,CASSLSRTGRSSYNEQFF
TRBV5-1,NA,NA,TRBJ2-3,CASSWAGVLADTQYF
TRBV11-3,few,NA,TRBJ1-1,CASSLTQARAFF
TRBV30,NA,NA,TRBJ2-5,CASGTPEETQYF
TRBV4-1,NA,TRBD2,TRBJ2-3,CASSSRLAGGREDTQYF
TRBV2,NA,TRBD1,TRBJ1-2,CASSGPPDRAGGYTF
TRBV6-5,few,NA,TRBJ2-7,CASINREYEQYF
TRBV11-2,NA,NA,TRBJ1-6,CASSPQGLGNSPLHF
TRBV6-6,NA,TRBD1,TRBJ1-6,CASSTRQGVENSPLHF
TRBV30,NA,NA,TRBJ1-1,CAWSLRETEAFF
TRBV4-1,once,NA,TRBJ1-1,CASSHPLRDEAFF
TRBV21-1,NA,NA,TRBJ2-2,CATERETGELFF
TRBV6-5,NA,TRBD1,TRBJ2-7,CASSYSIGGALYF
TRBV27,medium-sized,TRBD2,TRBJ2-7,CASSSTSGTSYEQYF
TRBV24-1,NA,NA,TRBJ2-7,CATSDLREDRAVEYEQYF
TRBV11-2,NA,TRBD2,TRBJ2-1,CASSLAGGRNEQFF
TRBV5-6,NA,TRBD1,TRBJ2-7,CASSWGQGAGEQYF